The T cell receptor beta chain described here comes from a study of regulatory T cells in long-lasting Graves disease. Study conclusions and caveats: Only a small sample size was used, which may have cut accuracy.

CDR3 regions were amplified by Arm-PCR using iRepertoire HTBI primers to build TCR beta libraries. MiXCR, run by TCRdb on the multiplex PCR reads, gives a single entry per CDR3 protein. The sample records under 250,000 distinct CDR3 sequences, approximately 18% being singletons. This clonotype was detected ten times or more. Its matching antigen is unknown. This CDR3 spans 12 amino acids. Germline values: CDR1 SGHNT, CDR2 YENEEA. V lost 5 bases to trimming and J lost 7 bases, with 8 bases between them. Documented time point: newly diagnosed GD, antithyroid drugs for less than 3 months. PBMC-extracted RNA yielded the TCR library. The same sample was also studied in work on T cells in Graves' hyperthyroidism and ophthalmopathy. That publication notes: The majority of expanded thyroid clonotypes above 0.001 also appeared in blood. Ophthalmopathy and stable hyperthyroidism were told apart by a 13 V-J model.

This clonotype originated in a woman in her twenties or thirties with Graves disease. The starting material was peripheral blood mononuclear cells (PBMCs), obtained at new diagnosis, from a patient treated with antithyroid drugs. This chain links TRBV11-3 with TRBJ2-2; the D is unclear. The CDR3 sequence is CASSKPVGELFF. The CDR3 DNA sequence: TGTGCCAGCAGCAAACCCGTCGGGGAGCTGTTTTTT.